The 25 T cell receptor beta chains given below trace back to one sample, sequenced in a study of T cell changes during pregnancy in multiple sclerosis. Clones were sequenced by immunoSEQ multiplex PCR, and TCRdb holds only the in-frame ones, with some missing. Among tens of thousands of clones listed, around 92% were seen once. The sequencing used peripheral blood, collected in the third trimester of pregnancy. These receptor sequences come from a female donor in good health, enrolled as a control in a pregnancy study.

As DNA, the CDR3 is TGCAGCGTTGCCGGACAGGGAACAACAGATACGCAGTATTTT. Its protein product is CSVAGQGTTDTQYF. The chain recombines TRBV29-1 with TRBJ2-3; TRBD1 matches at 8 bases. The germline V gene encodes CDR1 SQVTM and CDR2 ANQGSEA. The trim removed 4 bases at V and 3 bases at J, leaving 6 bases unmatched. The CDR3 is 14 residues long.

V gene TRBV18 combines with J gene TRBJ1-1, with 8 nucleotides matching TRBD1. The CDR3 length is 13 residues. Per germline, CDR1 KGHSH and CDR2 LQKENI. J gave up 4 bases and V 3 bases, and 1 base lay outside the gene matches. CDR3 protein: CASSPDRVTEAFF. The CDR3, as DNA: TGTGCCAGCTCACCGGACAGGGTCACTGAAGCTTTCTTT.

As DNA, the CDR3 is TGTGCCAGCAGCTGGACTAGCCGAGGGGAGCTGTTTTTT. It yields the protein CASSWTSRGELFF. The chain combines TRBV7-2 with TRBJ2-2, with TRBD2 matching 8 bases. V was clipped by 4 bases and J by 8 bases; unmatched bases: 3. Per the germline V gene, CDR1 is SGHTA and CDR2 is FQGNSA. The CDR3 runs to 13 residues. Drawing the rest from reference TRBV7-2 and TRBJ2-2, the complete variable domain is GAGVSQSPSNKVTEKGKDVELRCDPISGHTALYWYRQSLGQGLEFLIYFQGNSAPDKSGLPSDRFSAERTGGSVSTLTIQRTQQEDSAVYLCASSWTSRGELFFGEGSRLTVL.

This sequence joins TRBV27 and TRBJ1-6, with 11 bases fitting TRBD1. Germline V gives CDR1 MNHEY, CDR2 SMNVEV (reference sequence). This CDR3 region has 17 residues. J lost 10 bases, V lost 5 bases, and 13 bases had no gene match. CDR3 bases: TGTGCCAGCAGTCTCCTGCCGGGACAGGGGGGGCTATCACCCCTCCACTTT. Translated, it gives CASSLLPGQGGLSPLHF.

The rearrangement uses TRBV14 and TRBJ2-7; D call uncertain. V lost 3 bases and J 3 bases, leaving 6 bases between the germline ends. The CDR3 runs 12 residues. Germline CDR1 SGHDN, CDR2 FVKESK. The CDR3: CASSQARYEQYF. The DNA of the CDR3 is TGTGCCAGCAGCCAGGCACGCTACGAGCAGTACTTC.

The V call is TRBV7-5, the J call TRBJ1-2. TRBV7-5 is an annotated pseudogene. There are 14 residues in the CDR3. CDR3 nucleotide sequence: TGTGTCAGAAGCCTACCGGGGGAATGCTATGGCTACACCTTC. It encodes CVRSLPGECYGYTF.

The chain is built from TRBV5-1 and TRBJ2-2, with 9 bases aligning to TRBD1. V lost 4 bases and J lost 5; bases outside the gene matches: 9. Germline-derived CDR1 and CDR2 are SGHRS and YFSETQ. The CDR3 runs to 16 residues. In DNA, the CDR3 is TGCGCCAGCAGCGACTGGGGACAGGGATCGACCGGGGAGCTGTTTTTT. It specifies CASSDWGQGSTGELFF.

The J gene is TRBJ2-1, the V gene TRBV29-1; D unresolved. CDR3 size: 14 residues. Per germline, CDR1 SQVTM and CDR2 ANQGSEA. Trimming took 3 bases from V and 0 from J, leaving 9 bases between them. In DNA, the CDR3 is TGCAGCGTTGATCATCTCGGCTCCTACAATGAGCAGTTCTTC. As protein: CSVDHLGSYNEQFF.

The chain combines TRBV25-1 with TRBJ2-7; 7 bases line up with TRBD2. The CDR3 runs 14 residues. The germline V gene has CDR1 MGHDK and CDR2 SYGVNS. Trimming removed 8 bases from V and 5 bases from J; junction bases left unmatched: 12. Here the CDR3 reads CASGGTTLGHEQYF. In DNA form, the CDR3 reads TGTGCCAGCGGAGGGACTACTCTGGGGCACGAGCAGTACTTC.

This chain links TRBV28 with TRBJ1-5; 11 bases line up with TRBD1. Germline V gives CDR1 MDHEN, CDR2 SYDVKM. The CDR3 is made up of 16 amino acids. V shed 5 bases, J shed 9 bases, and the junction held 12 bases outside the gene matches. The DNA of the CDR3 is TGTGCCAGCAGTCCCCCCCGGACAGGGGGCAGTGGGCCCCAGCATTTT. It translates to CASSPPRTGGSGPQHF.

This chain's CDR3 is CASSYAQLNTEAFF. The CDR3 nucleotides read TGTGCCAGCAGTTACGCACAGTTGAACACTGAAGCTTTCTTT. The rearrangement joins TRBV6-5 to TRBJ1-1, with D unclear. The CDR3 sequence is 14 residues long. Trimming pared 2 bases from V and 0 bases from J, leaving 7 bases between. Per the germline V gene, CDR1 is MNHEY and CDR2 is SVGAGI.

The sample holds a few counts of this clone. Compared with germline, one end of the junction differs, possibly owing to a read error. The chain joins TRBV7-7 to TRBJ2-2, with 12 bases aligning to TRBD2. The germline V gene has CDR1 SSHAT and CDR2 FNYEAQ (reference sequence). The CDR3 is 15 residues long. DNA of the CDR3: TGTGCTAGCAGCCCGGGACTAGCGGGTACCGGGGAGCTGTTTTTT. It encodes CASSPGLAGTGELFF.

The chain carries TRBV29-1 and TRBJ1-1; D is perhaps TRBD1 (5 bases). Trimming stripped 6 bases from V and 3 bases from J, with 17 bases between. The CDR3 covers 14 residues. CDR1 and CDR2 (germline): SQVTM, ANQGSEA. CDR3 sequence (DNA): TGCAGCGTCTCTCGACGCGGACATCACACTGAAGCTTTCTTT. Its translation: CSVSRRGHHTEAFF.

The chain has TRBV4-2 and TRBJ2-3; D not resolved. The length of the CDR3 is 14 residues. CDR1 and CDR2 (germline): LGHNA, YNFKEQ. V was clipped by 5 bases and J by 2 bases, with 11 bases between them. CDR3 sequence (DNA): TGTGCCAGCAGCAATAACCCTAACACAGATACGCAGTATTTT. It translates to CASSNNPNTDTQYF.

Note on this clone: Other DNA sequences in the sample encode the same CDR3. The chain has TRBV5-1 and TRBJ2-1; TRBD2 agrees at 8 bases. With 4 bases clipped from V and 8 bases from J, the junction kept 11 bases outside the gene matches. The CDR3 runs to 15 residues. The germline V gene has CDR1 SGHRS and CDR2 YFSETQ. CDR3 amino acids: CASSPTSGGQDEQFF. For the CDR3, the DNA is TGCGCCAGCAGCCCCACTAGCGGAGGTCAGGATGAGCAGTTCTTC. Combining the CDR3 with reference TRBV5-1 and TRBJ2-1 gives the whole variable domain KAGVTQTPRYLIKTRGQQVTLSCSPISGHRSVSWYQQTPGQGLQFLFEYFSETQRNKGNFPGRFSGRQFSNSRSEMNVSTLELGDSALYLCASSPTSGGQDEQFFGPGTRLTVL.

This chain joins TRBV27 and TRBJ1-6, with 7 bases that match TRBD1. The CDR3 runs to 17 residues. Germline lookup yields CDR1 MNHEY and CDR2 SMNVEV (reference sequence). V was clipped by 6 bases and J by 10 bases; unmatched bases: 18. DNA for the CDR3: TGTGCCAGCAGAATCAAAGCCGGGACAGTAATTTACTCACCCCTCCACTTT. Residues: CASRIKAGTVIYSPLHF.

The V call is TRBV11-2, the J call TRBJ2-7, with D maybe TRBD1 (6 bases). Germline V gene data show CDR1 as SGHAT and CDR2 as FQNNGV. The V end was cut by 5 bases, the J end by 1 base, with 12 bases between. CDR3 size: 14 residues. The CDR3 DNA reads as TGTGCCAGCAGCCCCCCCACAGGGTCCTACGAGCAGTACTTC. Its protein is CASSPPTGSYEQYF.

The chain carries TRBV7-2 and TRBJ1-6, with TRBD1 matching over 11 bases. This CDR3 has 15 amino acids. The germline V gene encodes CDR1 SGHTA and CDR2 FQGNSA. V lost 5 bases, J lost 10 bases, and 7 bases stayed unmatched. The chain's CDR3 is CASSRDRGDWSPLHF. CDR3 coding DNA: TGTGCCAGCAGCCGGGACAGGGGGGACTGGTCACCCCTCCACTTT.

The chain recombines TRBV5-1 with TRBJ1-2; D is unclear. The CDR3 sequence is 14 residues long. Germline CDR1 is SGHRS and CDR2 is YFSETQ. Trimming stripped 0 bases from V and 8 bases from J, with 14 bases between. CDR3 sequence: CASSLGVFDKGYTF. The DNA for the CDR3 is TGCGCCAGCAGCTTGGGCGTTTTTGATAAAGGCTACACCTTC.

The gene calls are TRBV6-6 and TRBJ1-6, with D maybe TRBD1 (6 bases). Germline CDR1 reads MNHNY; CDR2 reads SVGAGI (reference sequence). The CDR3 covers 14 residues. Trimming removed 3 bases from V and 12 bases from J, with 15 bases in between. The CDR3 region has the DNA TGTGCCAGCAGTTATGTACAGGGCCCTGGACCCCTCCACTTT. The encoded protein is CASSYVQGPGPLHF.

The CDR3 spells CASSLARRANYGYTF. CDR3 bases: TGTGCCAGCAGCTTAGCGCGTCGGGCTAACTATGGCTACACCTTC. The chain recombines TRBV7-2 with TRBJ1-2; D ambiguous. Germline CDR1 SGHTA, CDR2 FQGNSA. The V end lost 0 bases, the J end lost 0 bases, and 8 bases lay between the germline ends. The CDR3 contains 15 residues.

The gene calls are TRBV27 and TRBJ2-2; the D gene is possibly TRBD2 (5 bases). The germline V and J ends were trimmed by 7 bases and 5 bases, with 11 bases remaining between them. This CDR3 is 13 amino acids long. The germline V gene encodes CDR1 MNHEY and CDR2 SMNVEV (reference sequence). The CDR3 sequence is CASTFKRTGELFF. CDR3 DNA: TGTGCCAGCACCTTTAAGCGGACCGGGGAGCTGTTTTTT.

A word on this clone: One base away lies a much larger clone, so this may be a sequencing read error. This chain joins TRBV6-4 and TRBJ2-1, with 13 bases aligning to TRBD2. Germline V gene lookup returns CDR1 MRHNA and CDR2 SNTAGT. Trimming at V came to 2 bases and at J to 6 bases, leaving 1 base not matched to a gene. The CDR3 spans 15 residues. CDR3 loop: CASSDTSGGANEQFF. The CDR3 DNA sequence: TGTGCCAGCAGTGACACTAGCGGGGGGGCCAATGAGCAGTTCTTC.

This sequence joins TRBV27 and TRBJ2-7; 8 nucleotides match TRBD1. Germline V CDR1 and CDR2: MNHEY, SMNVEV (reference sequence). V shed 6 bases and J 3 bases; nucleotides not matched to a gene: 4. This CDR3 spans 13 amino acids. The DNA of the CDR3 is TGTGCCAGCAGCGCGACAGGGGTCTACGAGCAGTACTTC. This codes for CASSATGVYEQYF.

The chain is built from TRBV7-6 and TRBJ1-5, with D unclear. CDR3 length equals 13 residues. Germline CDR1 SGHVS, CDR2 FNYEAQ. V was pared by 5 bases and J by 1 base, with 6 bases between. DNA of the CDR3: TGTGCCAGCAGCCCCCAAAGCAATCAGCCCCAGCATTTT. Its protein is CASSPQSNQPQHF. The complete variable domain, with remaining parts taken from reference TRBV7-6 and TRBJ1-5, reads GAGVSQSPRYKVTKRGQDVALRCDPISGHVSLYWYRQALGQGPEFLTYFNYEAQQDKSGLPNDRFSAERPEGSISTLTIQRTEQRDSAMYRCASSPQSNQPQHFGDGTRLSIL.